This TCR beta chain stems from a study of T cells after yellow fever vaccination. The study's findings and limits: Abundant clonotypes (contaminants from the bulk population) could be present in FACS-sorted repertoires. Weaker overall, the secondary response nonetheless peaked faster (day 5 versus 15). Once the booster was given, most primary-vaccination clones reappeared, at approximately 97% for CD4 and 88% for CD8.

Universal primer sites and UMIs were introduced during 5'RACE template-switching synthesis of TCR cDNA. Each CDR3 protein gets one entry after TCRdb re-called the 5' RACE reads with MiXCR. The sample lists 340,000 or so distinct CDR3 sequences, roughly an eighth occurring once. From germline, CDR1 is MNHEY and CDR2 SVGAGI. V shed 4 bases, J shed 7 bases, and the junction held 5 bases outside the gene matches. The CDR3 loop spans 14 amino acids. About this clonotype: Antigen: not known.

Source: CD4+ T cells sorted from PBMCs, taken 15 days after the yellow fever booster vaccination. J is TRBJ2-3 and V is TRBV6-5; 10 bases agree with TRBD1. This sequence originates from a man younger than 35 who received the YFV17D yellow fever vaccine. CDR3 loop: CASSLGQGTNTQYF. The CDR3 DNA follows: TGTGCCAGCAGTTTGGGACAGGGGACGAATACGCAGTATTTT.